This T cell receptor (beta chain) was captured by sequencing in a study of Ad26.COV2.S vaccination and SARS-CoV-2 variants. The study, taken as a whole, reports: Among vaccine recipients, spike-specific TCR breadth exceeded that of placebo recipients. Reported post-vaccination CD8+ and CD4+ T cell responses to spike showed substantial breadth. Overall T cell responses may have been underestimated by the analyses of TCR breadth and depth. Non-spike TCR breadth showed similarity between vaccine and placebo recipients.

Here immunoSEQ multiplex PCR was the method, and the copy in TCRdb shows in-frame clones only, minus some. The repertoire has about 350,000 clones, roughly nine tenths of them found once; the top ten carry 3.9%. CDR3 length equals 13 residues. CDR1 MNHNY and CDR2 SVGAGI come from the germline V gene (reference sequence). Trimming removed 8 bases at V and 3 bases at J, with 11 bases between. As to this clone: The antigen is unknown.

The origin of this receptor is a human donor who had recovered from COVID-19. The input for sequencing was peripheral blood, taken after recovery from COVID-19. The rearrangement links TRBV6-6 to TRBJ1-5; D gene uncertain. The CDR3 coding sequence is TGTGCCAGCGGCGAGCAGACCAATCAGCCCCAGCATTTT. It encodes CASGEQTNQPQHF.